Listed below are T cell receptor beta chains from one sample, sequenced in a study of cytomegalovirus exposure and HLA in healthy donors. Measured with immunoSEQ multiplex PCR; TCRdb has only the in-frame clones, and not every one. In the table there are approximately 230,000 clones, less than 90% of which are singletons. The sequenced material came from PBMCs. These receptor sequences come from a man between 18 and 29 years old in good health and CMV-seropositive. Both conserved end residues are part of each CDR3. The D gene is left open where the match is weak. Only some rows state a clone size, as once, few, many or a class for expanded clones.

TRBJ1-5	12	TRBV6-5	TRBD1	-	TGTGCCAGCAGTTCAGGGGGTCAGCCCCAGCATTTT	CASSSGGQPQHF
TRBJ2-1	12	TRBV9	-	-	TGTGCCAGCAGCGTAGAAGGAGATGAGCAGTTCTTC	CASSVEGDEQFF
TRBJ2-7	15	TRBV5-4	TRBD1	-	TGTGCCAGCAGCTATCAGGGACAGGGGATCCACGAGCAGTACTTC	CASSYQGQGIHEQYF
TRBJ2-3	15	TRBV5-1	TRBD2	-	TGCGCCAGCAGCTTATCGGCGGGAGGCCCAGATACGCAGTATTTT	CASSLSAGGPDTQYF
TRBJ1-1	13	TRBV5-6	-	-	TGTGCCAGCAGCTTGGGTAGAACAACTGAAGCTTTCTTT	CASSLGRTTEAFF
TRBJ2-1	12	TRBV5-1	-	-	TGCGCCAGCAGCTTGATCGGGGGATCAGGCTTCTTC	CASSLIGGSGFF
TRBJ2-7	15	TRBV7-2	TRBD2	-	TGTGCCAGCAGCTTAGGATTAGCGGGGTCCTACGAGCAGTACTTC	CASSLGLAGSYEQYF
TRBJ1-2	13	TRBV29-1	-	-	TGCAGCGTTACTTCAGAGCGAGAATATGGCTACACCTTC	CSVTSEREYGYTF
TRBJ1-1	15	TRBV6-1	-	-	TGTGCCAGCAGGCGCGGGACACACATGAACACTGAAGCTTTCTTT	CASRRGTHMNTEAFF
TRBJ1-5	14	TRBV18	-	few	TGTGCCAGCTCACCCGGGGATGGCAATCAGCCCCAGCATTTT	CASSPGDGNQPQHF
TRBJ2-1	15	TRBV7-9	TRBD2	-	TGTGCCAGCAGCTTCCGCGGGAGTAAGAGTGGTGAGCAGTTCTTC	CASSFRGSKSGEQFF
TRBJ2-7	13	TRBV5-1	TRBD1	-	TGCGCCAGCAGTCGGGACAGGGTTCGCGAGCAGTACTTC	CASSRDRVREQYF
TRBJ2-1	16	TRBV9	TRBD2	-	TGTGCCAGCAGCGTATCTAGCGGGTATACCTACAATGAGCAGTTCTTC	CASSVSSGYTYNEQFF
TRBJ2-6	13	TRBV30	-	-	TGTGCCATAGACAACGCTGGGGCCAACGTCCTGACTTTC	CAIDNAGANVLTF
TRBJ2-1	16	TRBV7-2	TRBD2	-	TGTGCCAGCAGGCGAAATCCAGCGGGAGGTTACAATGAGCAGTTCTTC	CASRRNPAGGYNEQFF
TRBJ2-7	15	TRBV6-5	TRBD1	-	TGTGCCAGCAGTGCCGGGACAGCAAAGCCCTACGAGCAGTACTTC	CASSAGTAKPYEQYF
TRBJ2-1	15	TRBV7-8	-	-	TGTGCCAGCAGCTTTCGCGATAGCTCCTACAATGAGCAGTTCTTC	CASSFRDSSYNEQFF
TRBJ2-1	16	TRBV14	TRBD1	-	TGTGCCAGCAGCCAGGTTACAGGGGGGAGTTACAATGAGCAGTTCTTC	CASSQVTGGSYNEQFF
TRBJ2-7	12	TRBV7-2	-	-	TGTGCCAGCAGCTCTACAGGGTACGAGCAGTACTTC	CASSSTGYEQYF
TRBJ1-2	13	TRBV19	-	-	TGTGCCAGTAGTACCCCCAGGGGTTATGGCTACACCTTC	CASSTPRGYGYTF
TRBJ1-4	17	TRBV4-1	-	-	TGCGCCAGCAGCCGCCGACAGGTCGCAGCAACTAATGAAAAACTGTTTTTT	CASSRRQVAATNEKLFF
TRBJ2-1	14	TRBV5-1	-	once	TGCGCCAGCCGTCTCACGACAGGTTTTAATGAGCAGTTCTTC	CASRLTTGFNEQFF
TRBJ2-7	14	TRBV30	-	-	TGTGCCTGGAGTGTAATTGAGGCCTCGGGCGAGCAGTACTTC	CAWSVIEASGEQYF
TRBJ1-1	13	TRBV6-6	TRBD1	-	TGTGCCAGCAATCAGGGGGGGCGGACTGAAGCTTTCTTT	CASNQGGRTEAFF
TRBJ1-2	17	TRBV6-1	TRBD1	-	TGTGCCAGCAGTGATTCTGTAGTCGCAGGGGGCGACTATGGCTACACCTTC	CASSDSVVAGGDYGYTF
TRBJ2-7	15	TRBV5-1	TRBD2	-	TGCGCCAGCTCCTCAGCGGGGCAGGGACCCTACGAGCAGTACTTC	CASSSAGQGPYEQYF
TRBJ1-2	12	TRBV5-4	TRBD1	few	TGTGCCAGCAGCCCGGACAGGGGAGGCTACACCTTC	CASSPDRGGYTF
TRBJ2-1	15	TRBV5-1	-	-	TGCGCCAGCAGCTTGGCCCAGACCTCCTACAATGAGCAGTTCTTC	CASSLAQTSYNEQFF
TRBJ2-7	15	TRBV5-4	TRBD2	-	TGTGCCAGCAGATCCGGGACTAGCGGCCCCTACGAGCAGTACTTC	CASRSGTSGPYEQYF
TRBJ1-5	13	TRBV27	-	-	TGTGCCAGCAGTGTGTGGATCAATCAGCCCCAGCATTTT	CASSVWINQPQHF
TRBJ2-5	14	TRBV6-5	TRBD1	-	TGTGCCAGCAGTAGACAGGGGAACCGGGAGACCCAGTACTTC	CASSRQGNRETQYF
TRBJ1-5	15	TRBV18	-	-	TGTGCCAGCTCACCAGTCGGGACCGCTAATCAGCCCCAGCATTTT	CASSPVGTANQPQHF
TRBJ1-1	14	TRBV27	-	once	TGTGCCAGCAGCTCCGCTCAGGGGCGGACTGAAGCTTTCTTT	CASSSAQGRTEAFF
TRBJ2-7	15	TRBV7-6	-	once	TGTGCCAGCAGCTTAGGCCCGGCAGGGCCAGACGAGCAGTACTTC	CASSLGPAGPDEQYF
TRBJ2-7	13	TRBV28	TRBD2	-	TGTGCCACCCAACGGGGGGGGGTCTACGAGCAGTACTTC	CATQRGGVYEQYF
TRBJ2-3	16	TRBV5-1	TRBD2	-	TGCGCCAGCAGCTCATTAGCGGGAGGGCCGAGAGATACGCAGTATTTT	CASSSLAGGPRDTQYF
TRBJ1-5	13	TRBV6-1	-	-	TGTGCCAGCAGTGATTATCCGAATCAGCCCCAGCATTTT	CASSDYPNQPQHF
TRBJ2-1	14	TRBV19	-	-	TGTGCCAGTAGTATAGACCGCTCCTACAATGAGCAGTTCTTC	CASSIDRSYNEQFF
TRBJ1-1	12	TRBV29-1	-	-	TGCAGCGTTCATGGGCCCGACACTGAAGCTTTCTTT	CSVHGPDTEAFF
TRBJ1-1	13	TRBV25-1	-	-	TGTGCCGTCAGAGGGGCGTTGAACACTGAAGCTTTCTTT	CAVRGALNTEAFF
TRBJ2-3	13	TRBV6-5	-	-	TGTGCCAGCAGTTTACTAGCTGCAGATACGCAGTATTTT	CASSLLAADTQYF
TRBJ1-1	11	TRBV25-1	-	-	TGTGCCAGTACTGAGAACACTGAAGCTTTCTTT	CASTENTEAFF
TRBJ2-3	15	TRBV6-1	-	-	TGTGCCAGCACCGACCTTGGGGGAAGGATAGATACGCAGTATTTT	CASTDLGGRIDTQYF
TRBJ1-2	13	TRBV2	-	-	TGTGCCAGCAGTGAGCTAGGAGATAATGGCTACACCTTC	CASSELGDNGYTF
TRBJ1-2	15	TRBV6-6	-	-	TGTGCCAGCAGCCCACGGGCGGGAGAAAACTATGGCTACACCTTC	CASSPRAGENYGYTF
TRBJ2-1	16	TRBV10-3	TRBD2	-	TGTGCCATCAGTGTACAGCGGGAGGGCCCCAACAATGAGCAGTTCTTC	CAISVQREGPNNEQFF
TRBJ1-1	16	TRBV7-9	TRBD1	-	TGTGCCAGCAGCTTTCCGCCGACAGGGTCTAACACTGAAGCTTTCTTT	CASSFPPTGSNTEAFF
TRBJ2-7	14	TRBV18	TRBD1	-	TGTGCCAGCTCACACAGGGGCTTAGAGTACGAGCAGTACTTC	CASSHRGLEYEQYF
TRBJ2-4	13	TRBV5-1	-	-	TGCGCCAGCAGCTTGGCGATGGAAAACATTCAGTACTTC	CASSLAMENIQYF
TRBJ2-5	12	TRBV29-1	-	-	TGCAGCGTTGGCAAAGGTGAGGAGACCCAGTACTTC	CSVGKGEETQYF
TRBJ2-7	15	TRBV5-4	-	-	TGTGCCAGCAGCTTGGGTGCGCTGGGCTCCTACGAGCAGTACTTC	CASSLGALGSYEQYF
TRBJ1-1	13	TRBV7-9	-	-	TGTGCCAGCAGCAATAACGCAGGCCGTGAAGCTTTCTTT	CASSNNAGREAFF
TRBJ2-5	14	TRBV29-1	-	once	TGCAGCGTCCAGAAGAATACAGCACAAGAGACCCAGTACTTC	CSVQKNTAQETQYF
TRBJ1-2	14	TRBV4-2	-	-	TGTGCCAGCAGCCTCAGGAGGGCTAACTATGGCTACACCTTC	CASSLRRANYGYTF
TRBJ2-1	16	TRBV19	TRBD2	-	TGTGCCAGTAGATCAGCAGCGGGAAACAACTACAATGAGCAGTTCTTC	CASRSAAGNNYNEQFF